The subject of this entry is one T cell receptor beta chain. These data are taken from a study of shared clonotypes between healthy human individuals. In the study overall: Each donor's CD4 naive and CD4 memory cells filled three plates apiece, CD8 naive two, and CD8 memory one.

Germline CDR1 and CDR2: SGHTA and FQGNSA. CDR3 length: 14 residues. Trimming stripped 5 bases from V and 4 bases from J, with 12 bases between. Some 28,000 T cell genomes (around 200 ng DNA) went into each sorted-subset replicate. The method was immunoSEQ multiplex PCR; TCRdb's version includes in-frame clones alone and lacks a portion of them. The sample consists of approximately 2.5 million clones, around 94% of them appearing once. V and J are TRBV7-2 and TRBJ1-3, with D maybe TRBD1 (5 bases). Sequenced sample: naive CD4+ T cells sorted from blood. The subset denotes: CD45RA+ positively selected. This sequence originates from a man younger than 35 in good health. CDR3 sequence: CASSRWGIGNTIYF. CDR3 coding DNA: TGTGCCAGCAGCCGGTGGGGGATCGGAAACACCATATATTTT.